Each of the 4 T cell receptor beta chains below was sequenced from the same sample in a study of cytomegalovirus exposure and HLA in healthy donors. Use of 60 Vbeta and 13 Jbeta primers characterized the PCR. TCRdb keeps only in-frame clones here, not all; method: immunoSEQ multiplex PCR. The sample comprises around 180,000 clones, approximately 75% of which are singletons, and approximately 1.5% rests with the top ten. The specimen sequenced was PBMCs. The receptor set was obtained from a girl aged 10 to 17 in good health and CMV-seronegative.

This clone appeared a few times. This chain connects TRBV5-1 to TRBJ1-2, with 10 bases identical to TRBD1. CDR1 is SGHRS and CDR2 is YFSETQ in the germline V gene. The ends lost 4 bases at V and 4 bases at J; junction bases unmatched: 7. The CDR3 covers 15 residues. The CDR3 DNA sequence: TGCGCCAGCAGCCAGACAGGGGGCGGGGGCTATGGCTACACCTTC. As protein: CASSQTGGGGYGYTF.

The J gene is TRBJ1-2, the V gene TRBV30, with TRBD1 identical over 10 bases. CDR1 and CDR2 from the germline V gene are GTSNPN and SVGIG (reference sequence). J gave up 6 bases and V 3 bases, and 4 bases lay outside the gene matches. The CDR3 is made up of 13 amino acids. CDR3 DNA: TGTGCCTGGAGCGCAGGGACAGGGGATGGCTACACCTTC. As protein: CAWSAGTGDGYTF.

This clone occurred once. The V call is TRBV13, the J call TRBJ2-3, with 13 positions matching TRBD2. The CDR3 contains 19 residues. The V gene's germline CDR1 is PRHDT and CDR2 FYEKMQ (reference sequence). V shed 5 bases, J shed 4 bases, and the junction held 15 bases outside the gene matches. Here the CDR3 reads CASSRPGLAGTAGPDTQYF. In DNA, the CDR3 is TGTGCCAGCAGCCGTCCGGGACTAGCGGGGACCGCCGGACCAGATACGCAGTATTTT.

The chain employs TRBV7-7 and TRBJ2-5; the match to TRBD1 covers 8 bases. The CDR3 length is 13 residues. The ends lost 4 bases at V and 9 bases at J; junction bases unmatched: 7. CDR1 and CDR2 from the germline V gene are SSHAT and FNYEAQ (reference sequence). The CDR3 is CASSSDRGKSQYF. DNA of the CDR3: TGTGCCAGCAGCTCCGACAGGGGAAAGTCCCAGTACTTC.